The rows below give T cell receptor beta chains drawn from one sample of a study of regulatory T cells in long-lasting Graves disease. TCRdb passed the multiplex PCR reads through MiXCR, listing each CDR3 protein once. Of 350,000 to 500,000 distinct CDR3 sequences listed, approximately 16% were seen once; the top ten hold about 25%. The sample also formed part of further work on T cells in Graves' hyperthyroidism and ophthalmopathy.

This specimen consisted of peripheral blood mononuclear cells (PBMCs), obtained at new diagnosis, from a patient treated with antithyroid drugs. Receptors were obtained from a woman younger than 30 with Graves disease. The CDR3 runs from the conserved cysteine through the conserved F or W. A D gene is named only where the DNA matches it firmly. Size tells how often a clone was seen (once, few, many) or the class of an expanded clone, and some rows leave it out.

abundance,v_gene,j_gene,d_gene,CDR3nt,CDR3aa
few,TRBV19,TRBJ2-2,TRBD1,TGTGCCAGTAGGAGACGACAGGGCACCGGGGAGCTGTTTTTT,CASRRRQGTGELFF
-,TRBV20-1,TRBJ2-2,TRBD2,TGCAGTGCTAGACCCGGGAGGTCCAGCGGGGAGCTGTTTTTT,CSARPGRSSGELFF
many,TRBV20-1,TRBJ2-1,TRBD2,TGCAGTGCTTCAAGCGGGAGGAATTACAATGAGCAGTTCTTC,CSASSGRNYNEQFF
many,TRBV2,TRBJ1-1,-,TGTGCCAGCAGTGAAAGCAGATCGAACACTGAAGCTTTCTTT,CASSESRSNTEAFF
-,TRBV7-9,TRBJ2-7,-,TGTGCCAGCAGCTTCCCGGGTGGGAGAATGGGCGAGCAGTACTTC,CASSFPGGRMGEQYF
-,TRBV29-1,TRBJ2-3,-,TGCAGCGTTGAGGGACCCAGCACAGATACGCAGTATTTT,CSVEGPSTDTQYF
many,TRBV28,TRBJ2-1,-,TGTGCCAGCAATATACAGGGAGCTTTTGCTGAGCAGTTCTTC,CASNIQGAFAEQFF
-,TRBV6-1,TRBJ1-4,-,TGTGCCAGCGGGTCCGGGACAACAACTAATGAAAAACTGTTTTTT,CASGSGTTTNEKLFF
-,TRBV9,TRBJ2-5,-,TGTGCCAGCAGCGTAGGAGCTGGGTACGGTTTACGAGAGACCCAGTACTTC,CASSVGAGYGLRETQYF
many,TRBV18,TRBJ1-2,TRBD1,TGTGCCAGCTCACGCCAGGACAGGCCCGCCACTTATGGCTACACCTTC,CASSRQDRPATYGYTF
few,TRBV5-6,TRBJ2-3,-,TGTGCCAGCAGCCCCTCACAGCGGGATACGCAGTATTTT,CASSPSQRDTQYF
many,TRBV27,TRBJ2-5,-,TGTGCCAGCAGTTCCCGACCGGGGGTTAAGGAGACCCAGTACTTC,CASSSRPGVKETQYF
few,TRBV28,TRBJ1-1,-,TGTGCCAGCAGTTTTGCCGCGGGGGGCGGGGAGACTGAAGCTTTCTTT,CASSFAAGGGETEAFF
many,TRBV28,TRBJ2-5,-,TGTGCCAGCAGTTTATTGGGGGGGCGAGTAGAAGAGACCCAGTACTTC,CASSLLGGRVEETQYF
many,TRBV30,TRBJ2-7,-,TGTGCCTGGACCCCAGGCTACTCCTACGAGCAGTACTTC,CAWTPGYSYEQYF
many,TRBV20-1,TRBJ2-7,TRBD1,TGCAGTGCTAGAGCCTTAGACAGGGGGAGTTACGAGCAGTACTTC,CSARALDRGSYEQYF
many,TRBV11-2,TRBJ1-1,-,TGTGCCAGCAGCTTAGATGGAGTTGGCATGAACACTGAAGCTTTCTTT,CASSLDGVGMNTEAFF
-,TRBV6-1,TRBJ2-4,-,TGTGCCATTCCCGGGACAAGCCACATCGTAGCCAAAAACATTCAGTACTTC,CAIPGTSHIVAKNIQYF
many,TRBV6-1,TRBJ1-1,-,TGTGCCAGCAACAGCGGACTTGCCAACACTGAAGCTTTCTTT,CASNSGLANTEAFF
-,TRBV2,TRBJ2-3,-,TGTGCCAGCAGTGAAGCGCTTTTAGCTAGCCCTAGAGCAGATACGCAGTATTTT,CASSEALLASPRADTQYF
-,TRBV7-9,TRBJ1-2,TRBD1,TGTGCCAGCAGCCGTCAGACAGGGAGCGGCTACACCTTC,CASSRQTGSGYTF
-,TRBV5-1,TRBJ2-1,-,TGCGCCAGCAGTTCCGATGGGGTTACCTACAATGAGCAGTTCTTC,CASSSDGVTYNEQFF
many,TRBV12-3/TRBV12-4,TRBJ1-2,TRBD1,TGTGCCAGCAGCCCACGGACAGGAGGAAACTATGGCTACACCTTC,CASSPRTGGNYGYTF
few,TRBV14,TRBJ1-5,-,TGTGCCAGCAGCCAAGGGGCCAGTCAGCCCCAGCATTTT,CASSQGASQPQHF
many,TRBV18,TRBJ1-2,-,TGTGCCAGCTCACCAGAGGGAACTAACTATGGCTACACCTTC,CASSPEGTNYGYTF
few,TRBV9,TRBJ2-1,TRBD2,TGTGCCAGCAGCGAGGACCTAGCGGGAACCAATGAGCAGTTCTTC,CASSEDLAGTNEQFF
many,TRBV3-1,TRBJ1-5,-,TGTGCCAGCAGCCAAGATAGGCACCACAATCAGCCCCAGCATTTT,CASSQDRHHNQPQHF